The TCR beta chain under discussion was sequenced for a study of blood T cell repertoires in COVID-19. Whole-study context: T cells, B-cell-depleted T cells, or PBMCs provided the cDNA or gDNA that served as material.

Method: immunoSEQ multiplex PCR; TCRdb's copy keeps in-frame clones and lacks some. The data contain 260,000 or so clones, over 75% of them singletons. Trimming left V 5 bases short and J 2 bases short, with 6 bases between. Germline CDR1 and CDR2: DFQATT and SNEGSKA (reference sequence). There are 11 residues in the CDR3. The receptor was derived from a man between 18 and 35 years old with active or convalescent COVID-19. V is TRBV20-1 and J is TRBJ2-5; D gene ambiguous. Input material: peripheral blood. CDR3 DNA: TGCAGTGCTTCCCTTCAAGAGACCCAGTACTTC. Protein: CSASLQETQYF.